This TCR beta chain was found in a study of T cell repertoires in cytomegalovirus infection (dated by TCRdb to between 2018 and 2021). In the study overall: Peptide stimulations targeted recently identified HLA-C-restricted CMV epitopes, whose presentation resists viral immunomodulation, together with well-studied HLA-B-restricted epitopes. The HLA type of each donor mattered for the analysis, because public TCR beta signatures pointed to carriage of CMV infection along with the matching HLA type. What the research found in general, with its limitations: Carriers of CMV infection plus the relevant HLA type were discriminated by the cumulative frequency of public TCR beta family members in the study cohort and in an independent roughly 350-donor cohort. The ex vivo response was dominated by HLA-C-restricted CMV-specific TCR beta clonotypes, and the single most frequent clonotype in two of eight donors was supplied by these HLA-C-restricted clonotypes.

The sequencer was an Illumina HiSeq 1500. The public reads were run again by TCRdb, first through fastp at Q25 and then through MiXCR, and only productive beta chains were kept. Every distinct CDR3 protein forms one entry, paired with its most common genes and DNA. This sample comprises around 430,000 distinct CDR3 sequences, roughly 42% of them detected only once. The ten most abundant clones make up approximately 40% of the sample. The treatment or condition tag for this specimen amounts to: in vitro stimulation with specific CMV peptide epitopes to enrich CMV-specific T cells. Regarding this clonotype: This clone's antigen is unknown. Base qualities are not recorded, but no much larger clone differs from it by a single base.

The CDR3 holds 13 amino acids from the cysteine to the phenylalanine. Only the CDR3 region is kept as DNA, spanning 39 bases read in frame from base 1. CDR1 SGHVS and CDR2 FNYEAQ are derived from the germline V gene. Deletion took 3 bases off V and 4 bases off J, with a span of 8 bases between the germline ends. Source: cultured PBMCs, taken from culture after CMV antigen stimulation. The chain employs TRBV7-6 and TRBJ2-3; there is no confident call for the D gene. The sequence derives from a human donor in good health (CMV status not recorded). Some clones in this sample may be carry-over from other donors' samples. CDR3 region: CASSFGDADTQYF. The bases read TGTGCCAGCAGCTTTGGTGATGCAGATACGCAGTATTTT.